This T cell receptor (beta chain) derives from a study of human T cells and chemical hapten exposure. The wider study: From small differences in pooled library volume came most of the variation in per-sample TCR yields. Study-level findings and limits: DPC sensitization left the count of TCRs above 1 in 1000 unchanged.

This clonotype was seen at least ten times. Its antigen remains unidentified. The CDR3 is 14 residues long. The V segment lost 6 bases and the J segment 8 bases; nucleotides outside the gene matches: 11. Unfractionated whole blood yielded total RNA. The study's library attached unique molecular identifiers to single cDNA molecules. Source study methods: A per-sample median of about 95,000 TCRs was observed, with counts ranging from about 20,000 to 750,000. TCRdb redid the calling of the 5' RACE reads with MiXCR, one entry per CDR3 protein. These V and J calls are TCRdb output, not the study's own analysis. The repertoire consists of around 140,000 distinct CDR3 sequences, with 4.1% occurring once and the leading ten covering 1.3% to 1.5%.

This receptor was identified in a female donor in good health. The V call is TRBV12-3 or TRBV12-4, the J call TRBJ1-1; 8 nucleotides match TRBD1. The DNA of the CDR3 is TGTGCCAGCAGCCCCGACAGGGGCGGGCCCGAAGCTTTCTTT. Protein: CASSPDRGGPEAFF.